The next 19 T cell receptor beta chains were all read from a single sample in a study of blood T cell repertoires in COVID-19. This table comes from immunoSEQ multiplex PCR, and its TCRdb copy is limited to in-frame clones, with some not included. The sample yields 30,000 to 35,000 clones, 80% to 90% seen once. Sequenced input: peripheral blood. Every receptor here comes from a man between 50 and 59 years old with acute or convalescent COVID-19.

The chain is built from TRBV5-1 and TRBJ2-7; unclear D gene. The CDR3 covers 13 residues. The V end was cut by 0 bases, the J end by 7 bases, with 11 bases between. Germline-derived CDR1 and CDR2 are SGHRS and YFSETQ. The CDR3 region is CASSLAATWEQYF. The CDR3 bases are TGCGCCAGCAGCTTGGCCGCTACGTGGGAGCAGTACTTC. Looking up the rest from reference TRBV5-1 and TRBJ2-7 gives the full variable domain: KAGVTQTPRYLIKTRGQQVTLSCSPISGHRSVSWYQQTPGQGLQFLFEYFSETQRNKGNFPGRFSGRQFSNSRSEMNVSTLELGDSALYLCASSLAATWEQYFGPGTRLTVT.

J is TRBJ1-2 and V is TRBV13; 8 bases are shared with TRBD1. The junction had 4 bases not matched to a gene; V was cut back by 6 bases and J by 1 base. CDR1 is PRHDT and CDR2 is FYEKMQ in the germline V gene (reference sequence). The CDR3 loop spans 14 amino acids. The chain's CDR3 is CASRSTGDNYGYTF. The CDR3 DNA is TGTGCCAGCAGATCGACAGGGGATAACTATGGCTACACCTTC.

The genes are TRBV6-1 and TRBJ1-6; 8 bases agree with TRBD1. V lost 3 bases and J lost 13; bases outside the gene matches: 14. Germline loops: CDR1 MNHNS, CDR2 SASEGT. This CDR3 is built from 16 residues. CDR3 nucleotides: TGTGCCAGCAGTGAGGTCTGGGACAGGCCTGGGATCCCCCTCCACTTT. Residues: CASSEVWDRPGIPLHF.

Only a few counts were recorded for this clone. V gene TRBV7-9 combines with J gene TRBJ2-7; D not certain. The germline gives CDR1 SEHNR, CDR2 FQNEAQ (reference sequence). The V and J ends lost 0 bases and 7 bases respectively, with 7 bases between them. This CDR3 is 12 amino acids long. The CDR3 is CASSLAAWEQYF. The CDR3 bases are TGTGCCAGCAGCTTAGCAGCGTGGGAGCAGTACTTC.

This clone was seen just once. The chain joins TRBV6-1 to TRBJ2-1, with 9 bases that match TRBD2. This CDR3 comprises 14 residues. Germline CDR1 is MNHNS and CDR2 is SASEGT. The J segment lost 6 bases and the V segment lost 7 bases, leaving 7 bases of the junction unmatched. This CDR3 is CASNSVTSGNEQFF. The CDR3 DNA reads TGTGCCAGCAATTCCGTGACTAGCGGCAATGAGCAGTTCTTC.

This chain links TRBV2 with TRBJ1-1; D is ambiguous. V was pared by 10 bases and J by 1 base, with 10 bases between. Germline V gene data show CDR1 as SNHLY and CDR2 as FYNNEI. The CDR3 runs to 12 residues. The CDR3 DNA is TGTGCCACGAAACCGGGGAACACTGAAGCTTTCTTT. It is translated as CATKPGNTEAFF.

This clone was recorded only once. This sequence joins TRBV19 and TRBJ2-7, with 8 bases lining up with TRBD1. CDR3 size: 14 residues. The J segment lost 3 bases and the V segment lost 3 bases, leaving 4 bases of the junction unmatched. CDR1 is LNHDA and CDR2 is SQIVND in the germline V gene (reference sequence). DNA of the CDR3: TGTGCCAGTAGTATCGGACAGGGCGGCTACGAGCAGTACTTC. Protein product: CASSIGQGGYEQYF.

V gene TRBV30 combines with J gene TRBJ1-1; TRBD1 aligns across 8 bases. The CDR3 spans 12 residues. Trimming removed 3 bases from V and 6 bases from J; junction bases left unmatched: 3. Germline V gene lookup returns CDR1 GTSNPN and CDR2 SVGIG (reference sequence). The chain's CDR3 is CAWRTGAAEAFF. For the CDR3, the DNA is TGTGCCTGGAGGACAGGGGCCGCTGAAGCTTTCTTT.

This sequence joins TRBV10-3 and TRBJ2-5, with D possibly being TRBD1 (6 bases). Trimming took 2 bases from V and 6 from J, leaving 13 bases between them. The V gene's germline CDR1 is ENHRY and CDR2 SYGVKD. The CDR3 is made up of 14 amino acids. Here the CDR3 DNA reads TGTGCCATCAGTGAGGGGGGCTTAACACAGACCCAGTACTTC. Translation gives CAISEGGLTQTQYF.

The J gene is TRBJ2-7, the V gene TRBV7-9, with 11 nucleotides matching TRBD2. The V segment lost 8 bases and the J segment 1 base; nucleotides outside the gene matches: 7. The CDR3 has 15 amino acids. Germline CDR1 is SEHNR and CDR2 is FQNEAQ (reference sequence). In DNA form, the CDR3 reads TGTGCCAGCTATACTAGCGGGGGCCCATCCTACGAGCAGTACTTC. Amino acid sequence: CASYTSGGPSYEQYF. The full variable domain, in which reference TRBV7-9 and TRBJ2-7 provide the parts outside the CDR3, is DTGVSQNPRHKITKRGQNVTFRCDPISEHNRLYWYRQTLGQGPEFLTYFQNEAQLEKSRLLSDRFSAERPKGSFSTLEIQRTEQGDSAMYLCASYTSGGPSYEQYFGPGTRLTVT.

In its sample, this clone was seen a few times. V gene TRBV10-3 combines with J gene TRBJ1-3; possible D gene TRBD1, 6 bases. V was clipped by 9 bases and J by 4 bases, with 16 bases between them. CDR3 length: 14 residues. Per the germline V gene, CDR1 is ENHRY and CDR2 is SYGVKD. DNA of the CDR3: TGTGCCATAAGTCCGAGGGGGACCGGAAACACCATATATTTT. Its protein is CAISPRGTGNTIYF.

The chain joins TRBV28 to TRBJ2-6; D might be TRBD2 (6 bases). The CDR3 sequence is 15 residues long. Germline V gene sequence: CDR1 MDHEN, CDR2 SYDVKM. Trimming stripped 2 bases from V and 4 bases from J, with 9 bases between. CDR3 residues: CASSLLATGANVLTF. The CDR3 nucleotides are TGTGCCAGCAGTTTACTAGCGACCGGGGCCAACGTCCTGACTTTC.

The count of this clone is one. In nucleotides, the CDR3 is TGTGCCAGCTCACTATCCCCAGGGGACTATGGCTACACCTTC. It yields the protein CASSLSPGDYGYTF. The J gene is TRBJ1-2, the V gene TRBV18; possibly TRBD1 for D (6 bases). Germline V gene data show CDR1 as KGHSH and CDR2 as LQKENI. This CDR3 is built from 14 residues. V lost 4 bases and J 3 bases, leaving 12 bases between the germline ends.

The V call is TRBV28, the J call TRBJ2-7; 9 bases are a match to TRBD2. Germline V gives CDR1 MDHEN, CDR2 SYDVKM. This CDR3 is built from 15 residues. After removal of 3 bases from V and 6 bases from J, the junction contained 9 bases not matched to a gene. In DNA form, the CDR3 reads TGTGCCAGCAGTTTTTTGCGGGAGGGCCAGAGCGAGCAGTACTTC. This sequence encodes CASSFLREGQSEQYF.

The chain employs TRBV2 and TRBJ2-1; 10 nucleotides line up with TRBD2. The junction had 5 bases not matched to a gene; V was cut back by 2 bases and J by 4 bases. This CDR3 spans 16 amino acids. CDR1 is SNHLY, CDR2 FYNNEI, per germline. DNA for the CDR3: TGTGCCAGCAGTGAACAAGGGACTAGCGTTTACAATGAGCAGTTCTTC. Its translation: CASSEQGTSVYNEQFF.

The CDR3 sequence: CAIRGGTDQPQHF. In DNA, the CDR3 is TGTGCCATCAGGGGGGGAACCGATCAGCCCCAGCATTTT. The chain combines TRBV10-3 with TRBJ1-5, with D tentatively TRBD1 (5 bases). CDR1 ENHRY and CDR2 SYGVKD come from the germline V gene. V was pared by 6 bases and J by 5 bases, with 11 bases between. The CDR3 is 13 amino acids.

This clone was picked up one time. This chain uses TRBV4-1 with TRBJ1-4, with D maybe TRBD1 (6 bases). V lost 4 bases, J lost 0 bases, and 21 bases lay in between. In germline, CDR1 is MGHRA, CDR2 YSYEKL. The CDR3 has 19 residues. The CDR3 loop reads CASSPRATGSLATNEKLFF. CDR3 bases: TGCGCCAGCAGCCCTAGGGCTACAGGGTCCCTCGCAACTAATGAAAAACTGTTTTTT.

The chain recombines TRBV19 with TRBJ1-4, with D hard to call. This CDR3 region has 13 residues. The germline CDR1 and CDR2 sequences are LNHDA and SQIVND (reference sequence). Trimming pared 7 bases from V and 6 bases from J, leaving 12 bases between. The CDR3 bases are TGTGCCAGTAAAGGGAGCGCCGATGAAAAACTGTTTTTT. As protein: CASKGSADEKLFF.

The chain joins TRBV24-1 to TRBJ1-2; tentatively, D is TRBD1 (6 bases). Deletions cut 8 bases from V and 4 bases from J, with 16 bases between. Germline loops: CDR1 KGHDR, CDR2 SFDVKD. The CDR3 has 14 amino acids. The CDR3 loop reads CATTKVTGPYGYTF. In DNA form, the CDR3 reads TGTGCCACCACTAAGGTCACAGGGCCCTATGGCTACACCTTC.